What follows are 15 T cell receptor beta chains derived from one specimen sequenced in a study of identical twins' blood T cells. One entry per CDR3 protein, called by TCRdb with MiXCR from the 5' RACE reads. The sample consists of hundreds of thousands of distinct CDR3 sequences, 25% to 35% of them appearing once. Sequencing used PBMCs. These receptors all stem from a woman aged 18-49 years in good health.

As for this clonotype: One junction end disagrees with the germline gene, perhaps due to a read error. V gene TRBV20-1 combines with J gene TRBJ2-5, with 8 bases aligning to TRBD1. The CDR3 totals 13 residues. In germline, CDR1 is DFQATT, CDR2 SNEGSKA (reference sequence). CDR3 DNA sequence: TGCAGTGCTAAGGACAGGGTTTTTCAGACCCGGTACTTC. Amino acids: CSAKDRVFQTRYF.

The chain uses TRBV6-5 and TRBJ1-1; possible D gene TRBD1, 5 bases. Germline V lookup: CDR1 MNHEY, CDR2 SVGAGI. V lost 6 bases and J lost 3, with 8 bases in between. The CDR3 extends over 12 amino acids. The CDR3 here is CASSRDDTEAFF. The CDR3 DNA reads TGTGCCAGCAGCCGGGACGACACTGAAGCTTTCTTT.

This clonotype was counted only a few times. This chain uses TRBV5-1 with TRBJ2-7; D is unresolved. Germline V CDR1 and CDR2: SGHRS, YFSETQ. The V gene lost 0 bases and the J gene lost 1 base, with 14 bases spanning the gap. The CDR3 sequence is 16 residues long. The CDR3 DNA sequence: TGCGCCAGCAGCTTGGCCGGGTCGGGTACTTCCTACGAGCAGTACTTC. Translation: CASSLAGSGTSYEQYF.

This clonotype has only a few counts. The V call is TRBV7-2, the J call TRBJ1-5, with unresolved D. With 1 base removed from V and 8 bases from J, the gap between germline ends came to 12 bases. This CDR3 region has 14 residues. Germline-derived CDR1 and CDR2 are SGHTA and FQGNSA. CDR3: CASSLVPEWEPQHF. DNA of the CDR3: TGTGCCAGCAGCTTAGTTCCGGAATGGGAGCCCCAGCATTTT.

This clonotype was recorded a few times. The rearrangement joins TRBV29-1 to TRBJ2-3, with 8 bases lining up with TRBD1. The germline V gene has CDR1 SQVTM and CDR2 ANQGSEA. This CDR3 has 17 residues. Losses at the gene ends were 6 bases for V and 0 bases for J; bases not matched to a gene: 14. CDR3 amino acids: CSVSPGQDPLSTDTQYF. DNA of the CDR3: TGCAGCGTGAGCCCGGGACAGGACCCCCTAAGCACAGATACGCAGTATTTT.

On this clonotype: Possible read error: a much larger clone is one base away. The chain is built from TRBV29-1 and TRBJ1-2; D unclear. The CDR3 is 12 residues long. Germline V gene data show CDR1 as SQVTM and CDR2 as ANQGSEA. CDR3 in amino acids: CNVEDGRVGYTF. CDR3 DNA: TGCAACGTTGAAGACGGGAGGGTCGGCTACACCTTC.

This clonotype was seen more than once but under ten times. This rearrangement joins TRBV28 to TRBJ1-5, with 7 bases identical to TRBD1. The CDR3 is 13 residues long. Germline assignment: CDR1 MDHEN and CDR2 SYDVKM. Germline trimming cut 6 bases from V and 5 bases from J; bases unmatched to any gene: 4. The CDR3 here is CASRLTGYQPQHF. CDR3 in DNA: TGTGCCAGCAGACTGACAGGGTATCAGCCCCAGCATTTT.

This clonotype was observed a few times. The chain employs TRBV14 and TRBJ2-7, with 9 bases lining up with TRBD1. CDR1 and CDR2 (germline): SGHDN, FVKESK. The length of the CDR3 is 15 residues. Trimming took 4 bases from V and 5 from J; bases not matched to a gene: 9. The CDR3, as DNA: TGTGCCAGCAGCCTTAATTACAGGGGGCTCGACGAGCAGTACTTC. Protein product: CASSLNYRGLDEQYF.

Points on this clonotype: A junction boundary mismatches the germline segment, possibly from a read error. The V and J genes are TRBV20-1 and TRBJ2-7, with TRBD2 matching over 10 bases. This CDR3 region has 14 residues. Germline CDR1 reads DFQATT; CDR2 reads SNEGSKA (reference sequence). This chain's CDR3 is CSAGGTSVSYDQYF. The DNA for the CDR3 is TGCAGTGCTGGAGGGACTAGCGTATCCTACGATCAGTACTTC.

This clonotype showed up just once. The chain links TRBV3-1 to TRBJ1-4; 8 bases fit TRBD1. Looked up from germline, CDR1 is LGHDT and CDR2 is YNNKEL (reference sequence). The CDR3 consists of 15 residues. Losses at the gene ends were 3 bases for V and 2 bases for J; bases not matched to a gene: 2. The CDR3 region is CASSHRQGTNEKLFF. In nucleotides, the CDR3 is TGTGCCAGCAGCCATCGACAGGGGACTAATGAAAAACTGTTTTTT.

CDR3 region: CSASDSGGNTGELFF. CDR3 nucleotide sequence: TGCAGTGCTAGCGATAGCGGGGGAAACACCGGGGAGCTGTTTTTT. The chain combines TRBV20-1 with TRBJ2-2; TRBD2 matches at 9 bases. This CDR3 region has 15 residues. With V trimmed by 3 bases and J by 2 bases, 4 bases remained unmatched. Germline assignment: CDR1 DFQATT and CDR2 SNEGSKA (reference sequence).

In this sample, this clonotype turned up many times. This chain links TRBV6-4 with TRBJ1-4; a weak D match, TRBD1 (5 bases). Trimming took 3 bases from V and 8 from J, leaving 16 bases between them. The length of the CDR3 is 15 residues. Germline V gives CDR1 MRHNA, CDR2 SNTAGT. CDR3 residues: CASSETGQGGEKLFF. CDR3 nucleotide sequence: TGTGCCAGCAGTGAAACTGGGCAGGGAGGCGAAAAACTGTTTTTT.

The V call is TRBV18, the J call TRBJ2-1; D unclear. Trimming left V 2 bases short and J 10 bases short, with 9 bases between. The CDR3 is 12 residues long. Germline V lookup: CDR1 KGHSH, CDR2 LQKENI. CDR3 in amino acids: CASSPWEKEQFF. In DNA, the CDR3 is TGTGCCAGCTCACCATGGGAAAAGGAGCAGTTCTTC.

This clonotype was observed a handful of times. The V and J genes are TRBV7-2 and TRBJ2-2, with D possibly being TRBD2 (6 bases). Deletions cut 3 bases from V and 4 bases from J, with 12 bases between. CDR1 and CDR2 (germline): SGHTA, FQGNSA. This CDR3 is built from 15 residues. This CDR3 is CASSFSAGSTGELFF. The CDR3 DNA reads TGTGCCAGCAGCTTCTCGGCGGGGAGCACCGGGGAGCTGTTTTTT. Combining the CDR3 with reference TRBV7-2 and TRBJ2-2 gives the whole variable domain GAGVSQSPSNKVTEKGKDVELRCDPISGHTALYWYRQSLGQGLEFLIYFQGNSAPDKSGLPSDRFSAERTGGSVSTLTIQRTQQEDSAVYLCASSFSAGSTGELFFGEGSRLTVL.

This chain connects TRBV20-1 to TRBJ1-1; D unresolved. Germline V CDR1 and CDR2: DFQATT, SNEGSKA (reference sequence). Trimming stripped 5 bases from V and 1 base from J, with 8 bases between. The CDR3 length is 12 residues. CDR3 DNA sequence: TGCAGTGCTGGGTTTTGGAACACTGAAGCTTTCTTT. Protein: CSAGFWNTEAFF.